Below, 20 T cell receptor beta chains from the same sample are listed, as sequenced in a study of identical twins (dated by TCRdb to the mid-2010s). The library was obtained by 5' RACE. Instrument used: Illumina HiSeq 2000. The public sequencing data were trimmed at Q25 with fastp and processed into clonotypes with MiXCR by TCRdb, which kept only in-frame beta chains. Merged by CDR3 protein, the rows form single entries marked with the most common genes and DNA. The sample table contains 690,000 or so distinct CDR3 sequences; only one count was recorded for around 8.3% of them. The ten largest clonotypes hold around 0.98% of the sample. The data were also submitted as part of a second study, on yellow fever vaccine responses in identical twins.

Sample: PBMCs. These receptor sequences come from a woman between 18 and 30 years old in good health.

This chain joins TRBV28 and TRBJ2-6; either TRBD1 or TRBD2 may fit D (5 bases each). This CDR3 is 17 amino acids long. The germline V and J ends were trimmed by 11 bases and 4 bases, with 24 bases remaining between them. CDR1 MDHEN and CDR2 SYDVKM come from the germline V gene. The CDR3 coding sequence is TGTGCCGCAGTGGCCGGGACCATTCCCTCCGGGGCCAACGTCCTGACTTTC. Translating it yields CAAVAGTIPSGANVLTF.

The gene calls are TRBV20-1 and TRBJ2-7; D tentatively fits TRBD1 or TRBD2 (5 bases each). This CDR3 contains 13 residues. Germline V CDR1 and CDR2: DFQATT, SNEGSKA (reference sequence). With 0 bases removed from V and 8 bases from J, the gap between germline ends came to 14 bases. CDR3 amino acids: CSARDITGTKQYF. CDR3 sequence (DNA): TGCAGTGCTAGAGATATTACGGGGACGAAGCAGTACTTC.

A few counts support this clonotype. This rearrangement joins TRBV20-1 to TRBJ1-3; D unclear. V gave up 0 bases and J gave up 0 bases, with 6 bases separating them. This CDR3 contains 14 residues. Germline CDR1 reads DFQATT; CDR2 reads SNEGSKA (reference sequence). The CDR3 here is CSARDPVSGNTIYF. The DNA for the CDR3 is TGCAGTGCTAGAGATCCCGTCTCTGGAAACACCATATATTTT.

The sample holds a few counts of this clonotype. The chain carries TRBV11-2 and TRBJ1-4, with D tentatively TRBD1 (5 bases). Between the trimmed V and J ends, which lost 4 bases and 4 bases, there was a span of 13 bases. Per germline, CDR1 SGHAT and CDR2 FQNNGV. This CDR3 is 15 amino acids long. CDR3 residues: CASSSRAYSNEKLFF. The CDR3 coding sequence is TGTGCCAGCAGCTCCAGGGCCTACAGTAATGAAAAACTGTTTTTT.

The chain uses TRBV24-1 and TRBJ2-1; TRBD2 agrees at 7 bases. Germline CDR1 reads KGHDR; CDR2 reads SFDVKD. CDR3 length: 15 amino acids. V gave up 3 bases and J gave up 5 bases; unmatched junction bases: 6. CDR3 protein: CATSDLSGANNEQFF. The CDR3 coding sequence is TGTGCCACCAGTGATCTAAGCGGGGCTAACAATGAGCAGTTCTTC.

The sample holds a few counts of this clonotype. The rearrangement uses TRBV7-2 and TRBJ2-5, with 7 bases lining up with TRBD1. The V gene's germline CDR1 is SGHTA and CDR2 FQGNSA. The CDR3 runs 15 residues. The junction had 10 bases not matched to a gene; V was cut back by 4 bases and J by 5 bases. CDR3 in amino acids: CASSYQKGTDETQYF. CDR3 coding DNA: TGTGCCAGCAGCTACCAAAAGGGGACAGATGAGACCCAGTACTTC.

Only a few counts were recorded for this clonotype. The chain combines TRBV7-2 with TRBJ2-3; D not resolved. V lost 5 bases, J lost 7 bases, and 7 bases lay in between. This CDR3 has 11 amino acids. Germline assignment: CDR1 SGHTA and CDR2 FQGNSA. This CDR3 is CASSPSNTQYF. In DNA, the CDR3 is TGTGCCAGCAGCCCATCGAATACGCAGTATTTT.

This clonotype was detected only a few times. J is TRBJ2-1 and V is TRBV5-1; D is perhaps TRBD1 (5 bases). V was trimmed by 3 bases and J by 1 base, leaving 17 bases between them. This CDR3 is 17 amino acids long. The germline V gene has CDR1 SGHRS and CDR2 YFSETQ. CDR3 residues: CASSWKARAQSYNEQFF. DNA of the CDR3: TGCGCCAGCAGCTGGAAGGCCAGGGCGCAGTCCTACAATGAGCAGTTCTTC.

The sample holds many counts of this clonotype. The gene calls are TRBV7-6 and TRBJ2-7; D gene uncertain. Germline V lookup: CDR1 SGHVS, CDR2 FNYEAQ. This CDR3 has 15 amino acids. V dropped 0 bases and J dropped 7 bases, with 16 bases sitting between them. CDR3 amino acids: CASSLAQPKKREQYF. DNA for the CDR3: TGTGCCAGCAGCTTAGCCCAGCCGAAAAAGAGGGAGCAGTACTTC.

Many counts were recorded for this clonotype. The J gene is TRBJ2-1, the V gene TRBV20-1; perhaps TRBD2 as D (6 bases). There are 15 residues in the CDR3. Looked up from germline, CDR1 is DFQATT and CDR2 is SNEGSKA (reference sequence). Trimming pared 0 bases from V and 0 bases from J, leaving 9 bases between. In DNA, the CDR3 is TGCAGTGCTAGAGATACCGGGAGCTCCTACAATGAGCAGTTCTTC. The encoded protein is CSARDTGSSYNEQFF.

This clonotype was seen a handful of times. V usage is TRBV9 and J usage is TRBJ2-5, with 7 bases that match TRBD1. With 0 bases clipped from V and 1 base from J, the junction kept 6 bases outside the gene matches. Per the germline V gene, CDR1 is SGDLS and CDR2 is YYNGEE. The CDR3 length is 16 residues. The chain's CDR3 is CASSVGGGAPQETQYF. The CDR3 region has the DNA TGTGCCAGCAGCGTAGGAGGGGGCGCTCCCCAAGAGACCCAGTACTTC.

This clonotype was counted only a few times. The V call is TRBV10-3, the J call TRBJ2-2; D possibly corresponds to TRBD1 (7 bases). The length of the CDR3 is 15 residues. The germline CDR1 and CDR2 sequences are ENHRY and SYGVKD. CDR3 sequence (DNA): TGTGCTATGGAGGCGGGGACAGAGAACACCGGGGAGCTGTTTTTT. It is translated as CAMEAGTENTGELFF.

This clonotype was picked up many times. This chain links TRBV15 with TRBJ1-5; D gene unclear. This CDR3 has 15 residues. The V gene's germline CDR1 is LNHNV and CDR2 YYDKDF (reference sequence). V was cut by 0 bases and J by 0 bases, with 6 bases left in between. In DNA, the CDR3 is TGTGCCACCAGCAGAGATCCCGGTAGCAATCAGCCCCAGCATTTT. It encodes CATSRDPGSNQPQHF.

This clonotype was seen only a few times. V and J are TRBV7-9 and TRBJ2-3, with 7 bases that match TRBD1. From germline, CDR1 is SEHNR and CDR2 FQNEAQ (reference sequence). The ends lost 3 bases at V and 1 base at J; junction bases unmatched: 7. The CDR3 loop spans 16 amino acids. CDR3 region: CASSLNRGVGTDTQYF. In nucleotides, the CDR3 is TGTGCCAGCAGCTTGAACAGGGGAGTAGGCACAGATACGCAGTATTTT.

The chain has TRBV28 and TRBJ1-1; a possible D gene is TRBD1 (5 bases). The CDR3 totals 12 residues. Germline CDR1 MDHEN, CDR2 SYDVKM. Trimming shortened V by 9 bases and J by 0 bases, and 8 bases separated the two germline ends. The CDR3 protein is CASRQLNTEAFF. CDR3 nucleotides: TGTGCCAGTCGACAGCTGAACACTGAAGCTTTCTTT.

This clonotype showed up just a few times. The chain combines TRBV18 with TRBJ2-6; tentatively, D is TRBD1 or TRBD2 (6 bases each). Trimming cost V 3 bases and J 7 bases, with 16 bases left between them. Germline lookup yields CDR1 KGHSH and CDR2 LQKENI. The CDR3 loop spans 16 amino acids. The CDR3 loop is CASSPRRGDFANVLTF. The CDR3 DNA sequence: TGTGCCAGCTCACCCCGGAGGGGGGACTTTGCCAACGTCCTGACTTTC. The complete variable domain, with remaining parts taken from reference TRBV18 and TRBJ2-6, reads NAGVMQNPRHLVRRRGQEARLRCSPMKGHSHVYWYRQLPEEGLKFMVYLQKENIIDESGMPKERFSAEFPKEGPSILRIQQVVRGDSAAYFCASSPRRGDFANVLTFGAGSRLTVL.

The V call is TRBV7-2, the J call TRBJ2-5; D gene ambiguous. Germline V gene lookup returns CDR1 SGHTA and CDR2 FQGNSA. The CDR3 totals 14 residues. Trimming pared 0 bases from V and 1 base from J, leaving 6 bases between. The CDR3 DNA reads as TGTGCCAGCAGCTTAGCCGACGGCCAAGAGACCCAGTACTTC. Amino acids: CASSLADGQETQYF.

The gene calls are TRBV3-1 and TRBJ2-2; D possibly uses TRBD1 or TRBD2 (7 bases each). CDR1 is LGHDT, CDR2 YNNKEL, per germline (reference sequence). The CDR3 runs 15 residues. Trimming took 2 bases from V and 6 from J, leaving 13 bases between them. As DNA, the CDR3 is TGTGCCAGCAGCCAATCCAGGGGGGGGGCCGGGGAGCTGTTTTTT. It yields the protein CASSQSRGGAGELFF.

The chain uses TRBV4-3 and TRBJ2-6, with D possibly TRBD1 on 6 matching bases. CDR1 and CDR2 from the germline V gene are LGHNA and YSLEER. The CDR3 is 17 residues long. V was shortened by 5 bases and J by 0 bases, with 14 bases between the two germline ends. The CDR3 DNA reads TGCGCCAGCAGCGTGGACAGCGCCAGCTCTGGGGCCAACGTCCTGACTTTC. It codes for CASSVDSASSGANVLTF.

This clonotype came up a few times. The chain recombines TRBV5-1 with TRBJ2-5; 7 positions match TRBD1. V lost 0 bases and J lost 5; bases outside the gene matches: 10. Germline CDR1 and CDR2: SGHRS and YFSETQ. The length of the CDR3 is 16 residues. The CDR3 spells CASSLDPQGSRETQYF. The CDR3 DNA follows: TGCGCCAGCAGCTTGGACCCACAGGGGAGCAGGGAGACCCAGTACTTC.